Listed below are T cell receptor beta chains from one sample, sequenced in a study of persistence of HIV-infected CD4 T cells. Clones were sequenced by immunoSEQ multiplex PCR, and TCRdb holds only the in-frame ones, with some missing. In the table there are about 33,000 clones, about 81% of which are singletons. No antigen has been identified for these receptors. The material was CD4+ T cells sorted from PBMCs after roughly 19-hour stimulation, obtained from a patient who received antiretroviral therapy. These receptors all stem from an adult woman with HIV who was CMV-seropositive. CDR3s include the opening cysteine and the closing phenylalanine or tryptophan. Each record gives: D gene, V gene, J gene, clone size, CDR3 protein, CDR3 DNA. A D gene is named only where the DNA matches it firmly. The size field is filled for only some rows; it gives once, few, many or a size class.

.	TRBV7-2	TRBJ1-1	.	CASSFARGPSSEAFF	TGTGCCAGCAGCTTTGCGAGGGGACCTAGTTCTGAAGCTTTCTTT
.	TRBV10-1	TRBJ1-6	few	CASSDGQPNSPLHF	TGCGCCAGCAGTGACGGACAGCCAAATTCACCCCTCCACTTT
.	TRBV10-1	TRBJ2-1	.	CASSQRTGAVNEQFF	TGCGCCAGCAGCCAGAGGACTGGAGCCGTCAATGAGCAGTTCTTC
.	TRBV27	TRBJ2-2	few	CASRQTSLSAGELFF	TGTGCCAGCAGGCAAACTAGCCTCTCCGCCGGGGAGCTGTTTTTT
TRBD2	TRBV10-3	TRBJ2-3	.	CAISERLAGGLGTDTQYF	TGTGCCATCAGTGAACGACTAGCGGGGGGCCTCGGCACAGATACGCAGTATTTT
.	TRBV7-2	TRBJ1-1	.	CASSLGPKNTEAFF	TGTGCCAGCAGCTTAGGTCCCAAGAACACTGAAGCTTTCTTT
TRBD1	TRBV6-5	TRBJ2-3	.	CAIALGTGRADTQYF	TGTGCCATCGCTCTAGGGACAGGAAGAGCAGATACGCAGTATTTT
TRBD1	TRBV18	TRBJ1-1	.	CASSRTGVNTEAFF	TGTGCCAGCTCTCGGACAGGGGTGAACACTGAAGCTTTCTTT
TRBD1	TRBV7-2	TRBJ1-1	once	CASSLSGQGNTEAFF	TGTGCCAGCAGCTTATCCGGACAGGGGAACACTGAAGCTTTCTTT
.	TRBV9	TRBJ2-5	few	CASSVGQGVRGETQYF	TGTGCCAGCAGCGTAGGTCAGGGGGTACGGGGGGAGACCCAGTACTTC
.	TRBV7-3	TRBJ2-5	.	CASSRSWKETQYF	TGTGCCAGCAGCCGAAGTTGGAAAGAGACCCAGTACTTC
TRBD2	TRBV29-1	TRBJ2-7	.	CSARRTSGGAYEQYF	TGCAGCGCTCGACGGACTAGCGGGGGGGCCTACGAGCAGTACTTC
.	TRBV12-3/TRBV12-4	TRBJ1-3	.	CASIRYSGNTIYF	TGTGCCAGCATTAGATACTCTGGAAACACCATATATTTT
.	TRBV25-1	TRBJ1-5	.	CASSRGGGFNQPQHF	TGTGCCAGCAGCCGAGGCGGGGGGTTCAATCAGCCCCAGCATTTT
.	TRBV18	TRBJ1-3	.	CASSRNLQGRAGNTIYF	TGTGCCAGCTCACGGAACCTACAGGGTCGGGCTGGAAACACCATATATTTT
.	TRBV11-3	TRBJ1-1	.	CASSSVARAEAFF	TGTGCCAGCAGCTCGGTAGCAAGGGCTGAAGCTTTCTTT
TRBD1	TRBV18	TRBJ1-4	.	CASSPGAGGIEKLFF	TGTGCCAGCTCACCAGGGGCAGGGGGCATTGAAAAACTGTTTTTT
.	TRBV9	TRBJ2-1	.	CASSVGLDKNNEQFF	TGTGCCAGCAGCGTAGGTCTGGACAAAAACAATGAGCAGTTCTTC
TRBD1	TRBV5-1	TRBJ1-1	medium-sized	CASSPGTGRSNTEAFF	TGCGCCAGCAGCCCCGGGACAGGGAGGAGTAACACTGAAGCTTTCTTT
TRBD2	TRBV6-4	TRBJ2-1	.	CASSDSASGTNEQFF	TGTGCCAGCAGTGACTCTGCTAGCGGGACAAATGAGCAGTTCTTC
TRBD1	TRBV25-1	TRBJ2-7	once	CASSEFTRQGASEQYF	TGTGCCAGCAGTGAATTTACGCGTCAGGGGGCGAGTGAGCAGTACTTC
.	TRBV7-2	TRBJ1-1	.	CASSLGWNTEAFF	TGTGCCAGCAGCTTAGGATGGAACACTGAAGCTTTCTTT
TRBD1	TRBV30	TRBJ1-6	.	CAWSGQGASPLHF	TGTGCCTGGTCGGGACAGGGGGCTTCACCCCTCCACTTT
.	TRBV24-1	TRBJ1-2	.	CATSERGAGYTF	TGTGCCACCAGTGAGAGAGGGGCTGGCTACACCTTC
TRBD2	TRBV24-1	TRBJ2-7	.	CATSDRGGREQYF	TGTGCCACCAGTGACCGCGGGGGGAGGGAGCAGTACTTC
.	TRBV15	TRBJ2-5	.	CATSRVAGIQETQYF	TGTGCCACCAGCAGAGTGGCGGGAATCCAAGAGACCCAGTACTTC
TRBD1	TRBV25-1	TRBJ2-7	.	CASSETNDRGPDSYEQYF	TGTGCCAGCAGTGAAACAAATGACAGGGGCCCAGATTCCTACGAGCAGTACTTC
.	TRBV6-2/TRBV6-3	TRBJ1-1	.	CASSSRGRKNTEAFF	TGTGCCAGCAGTTCCCGCGGACGGAAGAACACTGAAGCTTTCTTT
TRBD1	TRBV6-5	TRBJ2-1	.	CASSRQGGNEQFF	TGTGCCAGCAGCCGACAGGGGGGAAATGAGCAGTTCTTC
.	TRBV18	TRBJ2-6	few	CASSPPKSGANVLTF	TGTGCCAGCTCACCACCGAAGTCTGGGGCCAACGTCCTGACTTTC
.	TRBV28	TRBJ2-7	.	CASGYRYEQYF	TGTGCCAGCGGGTATCGGTACGAGCAGTACTTC
.	TRBV5-1	TRBJ1-2	few	CASRGEPSASGGYTF	TGCGCCAGCAGGGGGGAACCTAGCGCCAGTGGGGGCTACACCTTC
TRBD1	TRBV5-1	TRBJ2-7	.	CASSLDRGVGEQYF	TGCGCCAGCAGCTTGGACAGGGGCGTGGGGGAGCAGTACTTC